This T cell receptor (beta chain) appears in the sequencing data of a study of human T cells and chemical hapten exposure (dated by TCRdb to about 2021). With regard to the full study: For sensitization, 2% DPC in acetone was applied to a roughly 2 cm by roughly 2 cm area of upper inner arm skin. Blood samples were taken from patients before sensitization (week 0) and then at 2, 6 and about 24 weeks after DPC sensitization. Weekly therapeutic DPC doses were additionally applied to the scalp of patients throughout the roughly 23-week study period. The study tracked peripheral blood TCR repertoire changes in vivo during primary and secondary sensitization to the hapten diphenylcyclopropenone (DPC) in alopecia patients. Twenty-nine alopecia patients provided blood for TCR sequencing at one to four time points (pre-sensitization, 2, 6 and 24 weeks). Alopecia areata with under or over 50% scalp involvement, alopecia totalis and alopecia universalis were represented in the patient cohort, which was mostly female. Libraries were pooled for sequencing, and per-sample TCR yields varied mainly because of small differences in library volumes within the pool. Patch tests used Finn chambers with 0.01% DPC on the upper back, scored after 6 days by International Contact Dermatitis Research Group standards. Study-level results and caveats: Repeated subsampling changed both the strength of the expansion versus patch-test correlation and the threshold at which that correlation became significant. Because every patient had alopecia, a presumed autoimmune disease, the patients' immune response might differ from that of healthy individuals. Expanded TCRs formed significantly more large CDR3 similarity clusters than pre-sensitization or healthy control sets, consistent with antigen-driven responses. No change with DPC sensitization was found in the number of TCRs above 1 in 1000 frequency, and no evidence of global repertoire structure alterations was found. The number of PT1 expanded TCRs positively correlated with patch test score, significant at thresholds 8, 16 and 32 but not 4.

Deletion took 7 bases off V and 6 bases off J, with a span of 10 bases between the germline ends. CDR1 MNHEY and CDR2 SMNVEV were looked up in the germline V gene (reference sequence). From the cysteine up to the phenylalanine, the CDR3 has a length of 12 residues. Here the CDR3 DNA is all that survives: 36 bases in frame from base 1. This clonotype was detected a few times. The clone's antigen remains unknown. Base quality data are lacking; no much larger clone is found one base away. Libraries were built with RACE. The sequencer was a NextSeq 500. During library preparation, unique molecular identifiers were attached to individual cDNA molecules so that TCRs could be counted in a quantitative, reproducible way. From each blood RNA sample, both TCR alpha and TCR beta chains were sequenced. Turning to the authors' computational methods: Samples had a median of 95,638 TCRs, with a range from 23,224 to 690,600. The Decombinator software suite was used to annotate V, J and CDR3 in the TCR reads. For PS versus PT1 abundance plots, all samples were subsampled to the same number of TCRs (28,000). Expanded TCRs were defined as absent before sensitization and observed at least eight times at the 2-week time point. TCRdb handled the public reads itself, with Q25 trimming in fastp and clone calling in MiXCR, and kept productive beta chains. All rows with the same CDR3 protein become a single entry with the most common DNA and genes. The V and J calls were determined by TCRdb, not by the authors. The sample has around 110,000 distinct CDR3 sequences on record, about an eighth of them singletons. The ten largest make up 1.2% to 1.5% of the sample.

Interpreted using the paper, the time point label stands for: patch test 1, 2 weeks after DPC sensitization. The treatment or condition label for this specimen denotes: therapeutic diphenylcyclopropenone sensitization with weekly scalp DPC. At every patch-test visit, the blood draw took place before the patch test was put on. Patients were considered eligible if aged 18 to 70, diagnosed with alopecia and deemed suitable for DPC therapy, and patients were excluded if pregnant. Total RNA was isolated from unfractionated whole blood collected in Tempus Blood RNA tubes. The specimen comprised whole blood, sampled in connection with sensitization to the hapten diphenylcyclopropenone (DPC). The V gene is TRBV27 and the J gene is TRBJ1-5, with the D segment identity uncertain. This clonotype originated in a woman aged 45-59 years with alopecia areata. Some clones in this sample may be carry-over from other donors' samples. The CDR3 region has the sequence CASNALGQPQHF. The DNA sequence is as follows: TGTGCCAGCAACGCCCTAGGTCAGCCCCAGCATTTT.